These T cell receptor beta chains were read from a single sample in a study of blood T cell repertoires in COVID-19. Generated by immunoSEQ multiplex PCR, the TCRdb table keeps only in-frame clones and is missing some. The sample has about 300,000 clones, about 85% seen once. Sequences were obtained from PBMCs or T cells enriched from blood (not recorded which). The receptor set was obtained from a woman aged 25-40 years who had recovered from COVID-19. Each CDR3 is given with its conserved first and last residue. D genes are given only for firm matches. Clone size is not always given. Where it is, it says once, few, many or a class for expanded clones.

D gene	V gene	clone size	J gene	CDR3 protein	CDR3 DNA
.	TRBV6-4	.	TRBJ2-2	CASSKTTNTGELFF	TGTGCCAGCAGTAAGACAACGAACACCGGGGAGCTGTTTTTT
.	TRBV5-1	.	TRBJ1-2	CASSGEGQGGYTF	TGCGCCAGCAGCGGGGAAGGGCAGGGTGGCTACACCTTC
TRBD1	TRBV9	.	TRBJ2-1	CASSVETGIFSEQFF	TGTGCCAGCAGCGTAGAGACAGGGATCTTTAGTGAGCAGTTCTTC
.	TRBV3-1/TRBV3-2	.	TRBJ1-3	CASSQVSPGNTIYF	TGTGCCAGCAGCCAAGTTAGTCCCGGAAACACCATATATTTT
.	TRBV6-5	.	TRBJ1-2	CASSRTGLDYGYTF	TGTGCCAGCAGTAGAACAGGGTTGGACTATGGCTACACCTTC
TRBD1	TRBV15	.	TRBJ1-1	CATSSAQGARTEAFF	TGTGCCACCAGCAGTGCTCAGGGGGCCCGGACTGAAGCTTTCTTT
.	TRBV9	.	TRBJ1-3	CASSVVGGAPSGNTIYF	TGTGCCAGCAGCGTAGTTGGGGGGGCCCCTAGTGGAAACACCATATATTTT
.	TRBV5-4	.	TRBJ1-3	CASSSGTRYSGNTIYF	TGTGCCAGCAGCTCCGGGACACGATACTCTGGAAACACCATATATTTT
TRBD1	TRBV6-5	.	TRBJ1-2	CASRRTGGAVGGYTF	TGTGCCAGCAGAAGGACAGGGGGCGCGGTTGGAGGCTACACCTTC
.	TRBV10-3	.	TRBJ1-2	CAISESQGLYGYTF	TGTGCCATCAGTGAGTCTCAGGGACTCTATGGCTACACCTTC
.	TRBV5-8	.	TRBJ1-1	CASSFKRTARNTEAFF	TGTGCCAGCAGCTTTAAAAGGACAGCGAGGAACACTGAAGCTTTCTTT
TRBD1	TRBV2	.	TRBJ1-1	CASSRDREAFF	TGTGCCAGCAGTAGGGACAGAGAAGCTTTCTTT
TRBD1	TRBV7-8	.	TRBJ2-7	CASSLGGQVVYEQYF	TGTGCCAGCAGCTTAGGGGGACAGGTGGTCTACGAGCAGTACTTC
TRBD2	TRBV5-1	.	TRBJ2-2	CASSRGANTGELFF	TGCGCCAGCAGCCGGGGGGCGAACACCGGGGAGCTGTTTTTT
.	TRBV18	.	TRBJ1-4	CASSRGLNEKLFF	TGTGCCAGCTCACGGGGACTTAATGAAAAACTGTTTTTT
TRBD2	TRBV27	.	TRBJ2-2	CASSLLSSGANTGELFF	TGTGCCAGCAGTCTCTTGAGTAGCGGGGCGAACACCGGGGAGCTGTTTTTT
TRBD2	TRBV5-4	.	TRBJ2-1	CASSLAGGGSSYNEQFF	TGTGCCAGCAGCTTGGCCGGGGGGGGGAGCTCCTACAATGAGCAGTTCTTC
.	TRBV9	.	TRBJ2-1	CASTREGLAYNEQFF	TGTGCCAGCACCCGAGAGGGCCTTGCCTACAATGAGCAGTTCTTC
TRBD2	TRBV15	once	TRBJ2-5	CATSSGSGGAPETQYF	TGTGCCACCAGCTCCGGAAGCGGGGGGGCCCCTGAGACCCAGTACTTC
.	TRBV19	.	TRBJ1-6	CASSIDGDAPLHF	TGTGCCAGTAGTATAGACGGAGACGCACCCCTCCACTTT
.	TRBV2	.	TRBJ2-5	CASSVRPGAETQYF	TGTGCCAGCAGTGTACGCCCAGGGGCAGAGACCCAGTACTTC
.	TRBV6-5	.	TRBJ1-6	CASMEESSYNSPLHF	TGTGCCAGCATGGAGGAAAGCTCCTATAATTCACCCCTCCACTTT
.	TRBV25-1	.	TRBJ2-4	CASSARLAKNIQYF	TGTGCCAGCAGTGCCAGGCTAGCCAAAAACATTCAGTACTTC
TRBD1	TRBV10-3	.	TRBJ1-2	CATSGGGGYGYTF	TGTGCCACATCTGGAGGGGGCGGCTATGGCTACACCTTC
.	TRBV7-3	.	TRBJ2-3	CASSLWAADTQYF	TGTGCCAGCAGCTTATGGGCCGCGGATACGCAGTATTTT
TRBD2	TRBV7-9	.	TRBJ2-3	CASSGTSGGAWTDTQYF	TGTGCCAGCAGCGGTACTAGCGGGGGGGCCTGGACAGATACGCAGTATTTT
TRBD1	TRBV6-6	.	TRBJ1-1	CASSPFPRTGIRYTEAFF	TGTGCCAGCAGTCCATTCCCCCGGACAGGGATAAGGTACACTGAAGCTTTCTTT
.	TRBV7-9	.	TRBJ1-1	CASSLLTGSEAFF	TGTGCCAGCAGCCTTCTAACAGGGTCTGAAGCTTTCTTT
TRBD1	TRBV2	.	TRBJ1-6	CASSPRVGTGTSPLHF	TGTGCCAGCAGTCCCCGTGTAGGGACAGGCACTTCACCCCTCCACTTT
TRBD2	TRBV7-7	.	TRBJ2-1	CASSLATSGTSYNEQFF	TGTGCTAGCAGCTTAGCGACTAGCGGGACTTCCTACAATGAGCAGTTCTTC
TRBD1	TRBV7-3	.	TRBJ2-1	CASSPGQGYNEQFF	TGTGCCAGCAGCCCAGGACAGGGCTACAATGAGCAGTTCTTC
.	TRBV5-1	once	TRBJ1-3	CASSPTGVAGNTIYF	TGCGCCAGCAGCCCGACGGGGGTCGCAGGAAACACCATATATTTT